A single sample gave rise to the 13 T cell receptor beta chains below, sequenced in a study of cytomegalovirus exposure and HLA in healthy donors. 13 Jbeta primers and 60 Vbeta primers were used for the PCR. Only in-frame clones appear in the TCRdb table, and some are missing; sequencing was by immunoSEQ multiplex PCR. The sample has about 130,000 clones, more than 60% seen once. Sequenced material: PBMCs. The receptors stem from a middle-aged woman in good health and CMV-seropositive.

V and J are TRBV5-5 and TRBJ2-3; D gene uncertain. This CDR3 has 14 residues. Germline CDR1 reads SGHKS; CDR2 reads YYEKEE (reference sequence). V shed 0 bases and J shed 0 bases, with 5 bases lying between them. The CDR3 sequence is CASSLALSTDTQYF. The CDR3 region has the DNA TGTGCCAGCAGCTTGGCCCTCAGCACAGATACGCAGTATTTT.

The chain carries TRBV19 and TRBJ2-5, with a weak D call TRBD2 (6 bases). Trimming shortened V by 1 base and J by 2 bases, and 11 bases separated the two germline ends. The CDR3 contains 15 residues. Germline values: CDR1 LNHDA, CDR2 SQIVND (reference sequence). The CDR3 sequence is CASSIASEGQETQYF. The CDR3 nucleotides read TGTGCCAGTAGTATAGCATCGGAGGGTCAAGAGACCCAGTACTTC.

This chain uses TRBV4-3 with TRBJ2-5; D ambiguous. CDR1 and CDR2 from the germline V gene are LGHNA and YSLEER. The CDR3 totals 14 residues. The V end was cut by 0 bases, the J end by 3 bases, with 8 bases between. CDR3 region: CASSQDVAEETQYF. The CDR3 DNA follows: TGCGCCAGCAGCCAAGATGTGGCTGAAGAGACCCAGTACTTC.

In its sample, this clone was seen a few times. This chain joins TRBV5-4 and TRBJ1-4, with D perhaps matching TRBD1 (6 bases). V was shortened by 1 base and J by 0 bases, with 10 bases between the two germline ends. This CDR3 comprises 16 residues. Germline CDR1 SGHNT, CDR2 YYREEE (reference sequence). The CDR3, as DNA: TGTGCCAGCAGCTTGTTACAGGGAGCAACTAATGAAAAACTGTTTTTT. Translated, it gives CASSLLQGATNEKLFF.

This clone was observed a few times. The rearrangement joins TRBV4-1 to TRBJ2-2, with D unresolved. The V gene's germline CDR1 is MGHRA and CDR2 YSYEKL. The V end was cut by 4 bases, the J end by 0 bases, with 6 bases between. The CDR3 has 14 residues. CDR3 sequence: CASSPYTNTGELFF. In DNA form, the CDR3 reads TGCGCCAGCAGCCCTTATACGAACACCGGGGAGCTGTTTTTT.

This clone was counted only a few times. The chain links TRBV19 to TRBJ1-1; TRBD1 is a possible D gene (5 bases). The CDR3 length is 15 residues. V was clipped by 5 bases and J by 4 bases, with 17 bases between them. In germline, CDR1 is LNHDA, CDR2 SQIVND (reference sequence). The CDR3 loop reads CASSSRGGGGTEAFF. The DNA for the CDR3 is TGTGCCAGTAGTTCCCGCGGGGGGGGTGGCACTGAAGCTTTCTTT.

This clone was found a few times. V and J are TRBV11-3 and TRBJ2-1, with 11 bases lining up with TRBD2. CDR3 size: 17 residues. Unmatched junction bases numbered 13, after V lost 5 bases and J lost 7 bases. Germline assignment: CDR1 SGHNT and CDR2 YENEEA. The CDR3 spells CASSESSGRASGNEQFF. CDR3 nucleotide sequence: TGTGCCAGCAGCGAGAGTAGCGGGAGGGCCTCGGGGAATGAGCAGTTCTTC.

This clone turned up a few times. V is TRBV29-1 and J is TRBJ1-3; a weak D match, TRBD1 (5 bases). The germline V and J ends were trimmed by 3 bases and 4 bases, with 13 bases remaining between them. The CDR3 runs 14 residues. Germline V CDR1 and CDR2: SQVTM, ANQGSEA. In nucleotides, the CDR3 is TGCAGCGTTGAGGAGGGGACGAAAGGAAACACCATATATTTT. Translating gives CSVEEGTKGNTIYF.

V and J are TRBV29-1 and TRBJ2-5; unclear D gene. The germline gives CDR1 SQVTM, CDR2 ANQGSEA. V was cut by 5 bases and J by 4 bases, with 5 bases left in between. This CDR3 comprises 10 residues. The CDR3 region is CSVFRETQYF. CDR3 nucleotides: TGCAGCGTTTTTAGAGAGACCCAGTACTTC.

This clone was observed a few times. The V and J genes are TRBV7-9 and TRBJ1-1; D is possibly TRBD1 (5 bases). V was trimmed by 3 bases and J by 3 bases, leaving 11 bases between them. The CDR3 length is 14 residues. The V gene's germline CDR1 is SEHNR and CDR2 FQNEAQ (reference sequence). CDR3 loop: CASSFGGEDTEAFF. CDR3 nucleotide sequence: TGTGCCAGCAGCTTCGGGGGTGAGGACACTGAAGCTTTCTTT.

The gene calls are TRBV2 and TRBJ1-4; 9 bases are shared with TRBD1. The ends lost 5 bases at V and 8 bases at J; junction bases unmatched: 9. The CDR3 is made up of 15 amino acids. Looked up from germline, CDR1 is SNHLY and CDR2 is FYNNEI. Here the CDR3 DNA reads TGTGCCAGCAGTTTCATGGGACAGGGTGGGGAAAAACTGTTTTTT. Translated, it gives CASSFMGQGGEKLFF.

The chain joins TRBV30 to TRBJ2-1; 8 bases are shared with TRBD2. Germline values: CDR1 GTSNPN, CDR2 SVGIG (reference sequence). The CDR3 has 12 amino acids. With V trimmed by 1 base and J by 10 bases, 3 bases remained unmatched. Here the CDR3 DNA reads TGTGCCTGGAGTGACGTAGCGGGAGAGCAGTTCTTC. As protein: CAWSDVAGEQFF.

This chain uses TRBV28 with TRBJ1-3; D is uncertain. The CDR3 extends over 14 amino acids. Trimming stripped 4 bases from V and 0 bases from J, with 7 bases between. Germline V lookup: CDR1 MDHEN, CDR2 SYDVKM. The CDR3, as DNA: TGTGCCAGCAGTTCATTGTCCTCTGGAAACACCATATATTTT. Translating gives CASSSLSSGNTIYF.